This TCR beta chain was documented in a study of T cells in Graves' hyperthyroidism and ophthalmopathy. Study observations and caveats: In the blood, most expanded thyroid clonotypes above 0.001 appeared as well.

Notes on this clonotype: Antigen unknown.

V shed 4 bases and J 3 bases; nucleotides not matched to a gene: 7. The CDR3 length is 15 residues. Per the germline V gene, CDR1 is SGHTA and CDR2 is FQGNSA. The investigators amplified TCR beta CDR3 regions from RNA transcripts. Using the HTBI primer set, a first-round RT-PCR was run on the TCR CDR3. A single record per CDR3 protein comes from TCRdb applying MiXCR to the multiplex PCR reads. The sample shows hundreds of thousands of distinct CDR3 sequences, around 38% of them seen only once. The TCR sequence derives from a young man with Graves' hyperthyroidism. The genes are TRBV7-2 and TRBJ2-5; 8 bases align to TRBD2. Sequenced input: blood. CDR3 in amino acids: CASSWGLVGEETQYF. CDR3 in DNA: TGTGCCAGCAGCTGGGGACTAGTAGGTGAAGAGACCCAGTACTTC.